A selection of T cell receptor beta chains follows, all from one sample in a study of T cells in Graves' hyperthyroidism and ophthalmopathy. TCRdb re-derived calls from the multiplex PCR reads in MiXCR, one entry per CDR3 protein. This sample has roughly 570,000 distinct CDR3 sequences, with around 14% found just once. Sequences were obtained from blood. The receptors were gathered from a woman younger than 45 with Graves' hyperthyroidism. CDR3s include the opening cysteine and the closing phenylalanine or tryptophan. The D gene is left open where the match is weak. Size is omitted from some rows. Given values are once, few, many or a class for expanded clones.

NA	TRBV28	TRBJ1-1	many	CASMMQPNTEAFF	TGTGCCAGCATGATGCAGCCGAACACTGAAGCTTTCTTT
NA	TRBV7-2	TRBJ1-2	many	CASSLLLGYGYTF	TGTGCCAGCAGCTTACTTCTGGGCTATGGCTACACCTTC
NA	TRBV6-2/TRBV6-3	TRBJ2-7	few	CASSPERNYEQYF	TGTGCCAGCAGCCCCGAGCGGAATTACGAGCAGTACTTC
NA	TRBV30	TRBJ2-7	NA	CAWKVTVHTYEQYF	TGTGCCTGGAAGGTAACAGTTCATACCTACGAGCAGTACTTC
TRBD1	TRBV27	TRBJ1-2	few	CASGSQGVGYTF	TGTGCCAGCGGATCCCAGGGGGTTGGCTACACCTTC
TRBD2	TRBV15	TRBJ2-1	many	CATSRVGRGGYNEQFF	TGTGCCACCAGCAGAGTGGGGCGGGGGGGATACAATGAGCAGTTCTTC
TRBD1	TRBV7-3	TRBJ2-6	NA	CASSSSQGVVGANVLTF	TGTGCCAGCAGCTCCTCCCAGGGGGTAGTTGGGGCCAACGTCCTGACTTTC
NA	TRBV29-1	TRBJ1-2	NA	CSVGGDNYGYTF	TGCAGCGTTGGCGGGGACAACTATGGCTACACCTTC
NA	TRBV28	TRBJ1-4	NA	CAGRGSGEKLFF	TGTGCCGGCAGAGGGAGTGGGGAAAAACTGTTTTTT
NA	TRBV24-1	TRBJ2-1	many	CATSDLEWNHNEQFF	TGTGCCACCAGTGATTTGGAGTGGAACCACAATGAGCAGTTCTTC